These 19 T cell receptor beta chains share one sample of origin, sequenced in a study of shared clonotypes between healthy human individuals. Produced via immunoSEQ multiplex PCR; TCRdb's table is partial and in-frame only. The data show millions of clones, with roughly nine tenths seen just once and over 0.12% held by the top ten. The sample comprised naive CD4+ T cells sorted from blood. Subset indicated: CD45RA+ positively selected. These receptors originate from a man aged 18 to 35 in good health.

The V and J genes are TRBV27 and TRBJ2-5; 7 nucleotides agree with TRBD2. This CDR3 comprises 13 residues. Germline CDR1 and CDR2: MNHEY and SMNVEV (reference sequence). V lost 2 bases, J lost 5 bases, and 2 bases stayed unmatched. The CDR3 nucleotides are TGTGCCAGCAGTTTAGGACTAGGGGAGACCCAGTACTTC. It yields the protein CASSLGLGETQYF.

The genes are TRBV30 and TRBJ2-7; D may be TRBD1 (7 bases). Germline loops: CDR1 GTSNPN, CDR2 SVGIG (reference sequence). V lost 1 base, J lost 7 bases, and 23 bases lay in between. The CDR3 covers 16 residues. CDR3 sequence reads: CAWSEGAGRRSREQYF. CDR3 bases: TGTGCCTGGAGTGAGGGGGCAGGGAGGCGGTCGAGGGAGCAGTACTTC. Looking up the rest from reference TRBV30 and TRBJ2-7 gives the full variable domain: SQTIHQWPATLVQPVGSPLSLECTVEGTSNPNLYWYRQAAGRGLQLLFYSVGIGQISSEVPQNLSASRPQDRQFILSSKKLLLSDSGFYLCAWSEGAGRRSREQYFGPGTRLTVT.

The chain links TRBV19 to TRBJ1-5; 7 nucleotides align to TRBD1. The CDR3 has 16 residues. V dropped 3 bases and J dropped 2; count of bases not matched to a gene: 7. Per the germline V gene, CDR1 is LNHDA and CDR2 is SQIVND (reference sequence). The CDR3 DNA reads TGTGCCAGTAGTATGGGACAGTATAGAGGCAATCAGCCCCAGCATTTT. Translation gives CASSMGQYRGNQPQHF. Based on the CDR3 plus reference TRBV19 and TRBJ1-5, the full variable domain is DGGITQSPKYLFRKEGQNVTLSCEQNLNHDAMYWYRQDPGQGLRLIYYSQIVNDFQKGDIAEGYSVSREKKESFPLTVTSAQKNPTAFYLCASSMGQYRGNQPQHFGDGTRLSIL.

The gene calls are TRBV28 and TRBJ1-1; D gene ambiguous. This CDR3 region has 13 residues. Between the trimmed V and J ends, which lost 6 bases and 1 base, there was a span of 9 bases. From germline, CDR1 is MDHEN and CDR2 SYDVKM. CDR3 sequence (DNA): TGTGCCAGCAGGCGACAAACGAACACTGAAGCTTTCTTT. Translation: CASRRQTNTEAFF.

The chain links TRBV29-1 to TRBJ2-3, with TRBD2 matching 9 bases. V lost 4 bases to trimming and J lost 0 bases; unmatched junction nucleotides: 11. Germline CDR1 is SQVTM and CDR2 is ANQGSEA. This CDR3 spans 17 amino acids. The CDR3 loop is CSVVRLAGTYSTDTQYF. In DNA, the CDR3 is TGCAGCGTTGTCCGGCTAGCGGGAACCTATAGCACAGATACGCAGTATTTT.

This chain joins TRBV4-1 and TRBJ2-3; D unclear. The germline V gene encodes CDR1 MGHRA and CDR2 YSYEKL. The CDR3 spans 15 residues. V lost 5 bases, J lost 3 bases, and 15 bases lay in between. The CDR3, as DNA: TGCGCCAGCAGCACCGGATCCTCCAGGACAGATACGCAGTATTTT. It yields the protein CASSTGSSRTDTQYF.

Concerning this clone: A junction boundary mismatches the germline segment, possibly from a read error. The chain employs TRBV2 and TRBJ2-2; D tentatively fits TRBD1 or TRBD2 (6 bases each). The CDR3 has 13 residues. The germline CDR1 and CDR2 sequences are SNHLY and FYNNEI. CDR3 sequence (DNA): TGTGCCAGCAGGGAAGGGGGGCCCGGGGAGCTGTTTTTT. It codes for CASREGGPGELFF.

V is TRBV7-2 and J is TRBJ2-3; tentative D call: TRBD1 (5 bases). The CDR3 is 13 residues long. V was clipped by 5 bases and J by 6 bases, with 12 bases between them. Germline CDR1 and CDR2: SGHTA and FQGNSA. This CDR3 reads CASSAPSGDTQYF. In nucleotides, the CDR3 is TGTGCCAGCAGCGCCCCTTCAGGGGATACGCAGTATTTT.

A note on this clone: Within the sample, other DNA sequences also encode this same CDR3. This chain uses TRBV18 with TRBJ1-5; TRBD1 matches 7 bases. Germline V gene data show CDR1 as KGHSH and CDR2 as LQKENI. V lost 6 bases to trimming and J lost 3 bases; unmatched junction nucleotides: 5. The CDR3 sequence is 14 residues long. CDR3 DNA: TGTGCCAGCTCTCGAGGGACAGACAATCAGCCCCAGCATTTT. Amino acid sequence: CASSRGTDNQPQHF.

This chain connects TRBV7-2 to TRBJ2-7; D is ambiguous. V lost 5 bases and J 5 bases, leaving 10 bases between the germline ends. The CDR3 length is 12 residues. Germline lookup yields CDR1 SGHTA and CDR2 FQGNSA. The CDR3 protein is CASSLKRHEQYF. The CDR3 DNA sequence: TGTGCCAGCAGCCTAAAGCGTCACGAGCAGTACTTC. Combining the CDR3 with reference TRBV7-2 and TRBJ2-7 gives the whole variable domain GAGVSQSPSNKVTEKGKDVELRCDPISGHTALYWYRQSLGQGLEFLIYFQGNSAPDKSGLPSDRFSAERTGGSVSTLTIQRTQQEDSAVYLCASSLKRHEQYFGPGTRLTVT.

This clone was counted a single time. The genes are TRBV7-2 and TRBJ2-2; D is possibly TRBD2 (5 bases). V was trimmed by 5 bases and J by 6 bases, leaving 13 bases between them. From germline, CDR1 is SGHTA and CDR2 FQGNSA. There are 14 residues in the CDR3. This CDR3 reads CASSRIASAGELFF. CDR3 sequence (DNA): TGTGCCAGCAGCCGAATAGCGTCGGCCGGGGAGCTGTTTTTT.

The CDR3 nucleotides read TGTGCCAGCAGCGTAGACCCGGGACAGACGAGCTCCTACGAGCAGTACTTC. Amino acids: CASSVDPGQTSSYEQYF. The chain employs TRBV9 and TRBJ2-7, with TRBD1 matching 7 bases. This CDR3 is built from 17 residues. Germline CDR1 reads SGDLS; CDR2 reads YYNGEE. V was pared by 0 bases and J by 0 bases, with 9 bases of the junction left unmatched.

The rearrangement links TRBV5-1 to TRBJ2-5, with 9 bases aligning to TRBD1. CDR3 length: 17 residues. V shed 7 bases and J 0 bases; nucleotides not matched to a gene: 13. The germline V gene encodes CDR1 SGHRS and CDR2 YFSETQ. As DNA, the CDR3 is TGCGCCAGCCGCCGGACAGGGGCGGGAGTAGACCAAGAGACCCAGTACTTC. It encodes CASRRTGAGVDQETQYF.

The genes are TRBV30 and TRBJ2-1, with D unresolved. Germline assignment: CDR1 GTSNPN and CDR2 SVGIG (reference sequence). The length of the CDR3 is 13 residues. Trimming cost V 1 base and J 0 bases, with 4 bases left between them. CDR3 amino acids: CAWSDYSYNEQFF. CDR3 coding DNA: TGTGCCTGGAGTGACTACTCCTACAATGAGCAGTTCTTC.

The CDR3 DNA reads TGTGCCAGCAGCGTAGTTACTAGCCCCAATGAGCAGTTCTTC. Encoded protein: CASSVVTSPNEQFF. This chain joins TRBV9 and TRBJ2-1, with D possibly being TRBD2 (6 bases). There are 14 residues in the CDR3. V was clipped by 0 bases and J by 6 bases, with 10 bases between them. The germline CDR1 and CDR2 sequences are SGDLS and YYNGEE.

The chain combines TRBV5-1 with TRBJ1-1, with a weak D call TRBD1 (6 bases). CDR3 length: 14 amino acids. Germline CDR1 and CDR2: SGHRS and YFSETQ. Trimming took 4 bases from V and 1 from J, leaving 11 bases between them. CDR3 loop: CASSAGHPNTEAFF. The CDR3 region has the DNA TGCGCCAGCAGCGCGGGACACCCGAACACTGAAGCTTTCTTT.

The CDR3 protein is CASSHPGLGETQYF. CDR3 sequence (DNA): TGCGCCAGCAGCCACCCGGGCCTGGGGGAGACCCAGTACTTC. The chain carries TRBV4-1 and TRBJ2-5; D uncertain. Trimming removed 3 bases at V and 5 bases at J, with 13 bases between. The V gene's germline CDR1 is MGHRA and CDR2 YSYEKL. The CDR3 runs to 14 residues.

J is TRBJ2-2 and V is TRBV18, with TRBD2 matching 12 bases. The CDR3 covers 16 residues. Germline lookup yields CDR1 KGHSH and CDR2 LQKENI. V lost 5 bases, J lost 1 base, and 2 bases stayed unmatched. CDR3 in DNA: TGTGCCAGCTCAATGACTAGCGGGAGGAACACCGGGGAGCTGTTTTTT. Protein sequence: CASSMTSGRNTGELFF.

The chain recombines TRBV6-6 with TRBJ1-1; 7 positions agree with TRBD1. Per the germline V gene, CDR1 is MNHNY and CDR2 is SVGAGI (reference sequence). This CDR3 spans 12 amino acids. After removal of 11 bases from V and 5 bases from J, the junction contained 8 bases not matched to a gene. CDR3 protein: CAGKDRETEAFF. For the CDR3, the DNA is TGTGCCGGAAAAGACAGGGAGACTGAAGCTTTCTTT.